This T cell receptor beta chain appears in the sequencing data of a study of identical twins. General study points: Reduced insertions were recorded for abundant cord blood beta clonotypes, with no such pattern in memory repertoires. The models gave estimates that fell short of the out-of-frame TCR alpha sharing seen in monozygotic twins. Twin-shared out-of-frame alpha sequences were enriched for low generation probability.

With V trimmed by 4 bases and J by 9 bases, 12 bases remained unmatched. The germline V gene encodes CDR1 SGHRS and CDR2 YFSETQ. The CDR3 loop spans 15 amino acids. To note about this clonotype: Antigen unknown.

TCRdb re-derived calls from the 5' RACE reads in MiXCR, one entry per CDR3 protein. Among about 1.7 million distinct CDR3 sequences listed, more than 30% were seen once. The sample taken for sequencing was cord blood. This chain uses TRBV5-1 with TRBJ2-1, with 8 nucleotides matching TRBD2. This TCR was recovered from a newborn girl in good health. The CDR3 DNA reads TGCGCCAGCAGCCCCCGAGCGGGAGTTGGTATTGAGCAGTTCTTC. Its protein is CASSPRAGVGIEQFF.